This record looks at one TCR beta chain sequence and its context. The data were obtained in a study of blood T cell repertoires in COVID-19. For the study at large: COVID-19 samples collected from the United States, Italy and Spain covered acute and convalescent phases. T cells, B-cell-depleted T cells, or PBMCs supplied cDNA or gDNA.

In the source study's methods: Amplification from reference gene primers served as the basis for estimated nucleated cell counts. Some clones are missing from TCRdb's copy, which holds only in-frame ones; the method was immunoSEQ multiplex PCR. That table gives V, J and clone size, and the DNA gave D and trimming. Of approximately 240,000 clones listed, roughly four fifths are singletons. The CDR3 has 15 residues. CDR1 is SGHVS and CDR2 is FQNEAQ in the germline V gene. Trimming left V 4 bases short and J 3 bases short, with 16 bases between. Sequencing input: peripheral blood. This TCR came from a woman in her 30s who had recovered from COVID-19. The chain uses TRBV7-8 and TRBJ2-7; D not resolved. In nucleotides, the CDR3 is TGTGCCAGCAGCTCCGCCCTAGGCCCTAACTACGAGCAGTACTTC. Protein product: CASSSALGPNYEQYF.